This T cell receptor (beta chain) appears in the sequencing data of a study of T cell changes during pregnancy in multiple sclerosis. Sequencing was performed with immunoSEQ multiplex PCR; in TCRdb, only in-frame clones are kept and a portion is missing. The sample lists roughly 84,000 clones, 93% occurring once. This CDR3 comprises 12 residues. Germline V lookup: CDR1 SEHNR, CDR2 FQNEAQ (reference sequence). Trimming cost V 5 bases and J 13 bases; bases outside gene matches: 7. The V call is TRBV7-9, the J call TRBJ2-1; 8 bases agree with TRBD2. The sequencing here drew on peripheral blood, taken in the third trimester of pregnancy. The clonotype was recovered from a female donor in good health, enrolled as a control in a pregnancy study. DNA of the CDR3: TGTGCCAGCAGCAGTGCCGGACTAGCACAGTTCTTC. Its protein product is CASSSAGLAQFF.